This is a list of T cell receptor beta chains from one sample in a study of follicular helper T cells after annual influenza vaccination. Sequenced by immunoSEQ multiplex PCR; TCRdb stores in-frame clones only, minus some. The repertoire holds approximately 11,000 clones, with roughly 80% as singletons. Sequencing used CXCR5- memory CD4+ T cells sorted from blood, obtained 6 weeks after influenza vaccination. The receptors come from an adult who received the influenza vaccine. The CDR3 runs from the conserved cysteine through the conserved F or W. The D gene is left open where the match is weak. Clone size appears in some rows only: once, few, many, or a class for an expanded clone.

v_call: TRBV4-1
d_call: -
j_call: TRBJ2-1
clone_size: -
cdr3_length: 16
cdr3_aa: CASSRGGVIVVNEQFF
cdr3_nt: TGCGCCAGCAGCAGGGGGGGGGTGATTGTTGTCAATGAGCAGTTCTTC

v_call: TRBV30
d_call: -
j_call: TRBJ1-3
clone_size: -
cdr3_length: 13
cdr3_aa: CAWNRVEGNTIYF
cdr3_nt: TGTGCCTGGAACAGGGTTGAAGGAAACACCATATATTTT

v_call: TRBV13
d_call: -
j_call: TRBJ1-1
clone_size: once
cdr3_length: 13
cdr3_aa: CASSLDRNTEAFF
cdr3_nt: TGTGCCAGCAGCTTGGACAGGAACACTGAAGCTTTCTTT

v_call: TRBV9
d_call: -
j_call: TRBJ2-1
clone_size: -
cdr3_length: 15
cdr3_aa: CASSVQGTGYNEQFF
cdr3_nt: TGTGCCAGCAGCGTTCAGGGCACCGGGTACAATGAGCAGTTCTTC

v_call: TRBV11-2
d_call: TRBD1
j_call: TRBJ2-5
clone_size: once
cdr3_length: 14
cdr3_aa: CASSPGQGRETQYF
cdr3_nt: TGTGCCAGCAGCCCTGGACAGGGTAGGGAGACCCAGTACTTC

v_call: TRBV4-1
d_call: TRBD1
j_call: TRBJ2-5
clone_size: -
cdr3_length: 15
cdr3_aa: CASSLRDREVETQYF
cdr3_nt: TGCGCCAGCAGCCTTCGGGACAGGGAGGTAGAGACCCAGTACTTC

v_call: TRBV2
d_call: TRBD1
j_call: TRBJ2-6
clone_size: -
cdr3_length: 16
cdr3_aa: CASSASTGAGANVLTF
cdr3_nt: TGTGCCAGCAGTGCGTCGACAGGGGCTGGGGCCAACGTCCTGACTTTC

v_call: TRBV30
d_call: -
j_call: TRBJ2-1
clone_size: once
cdr3_length: 17
cdr3_aa: CAWSVRGAWRDNNEQFF
cdr3_nt: TGTGCCTGGAGTGTACGTGGGGCTTGGCGGGATAATAATGAGCAGTTCTTC

v_call: TRBV6-1
d_call: -
j_call: TRBJ2-5
clone_size: -
cdr3_length: 14
cdr3_aa: CASSEGSGQETQYF
cdr3_nt: TGTGCCAGCAGTGAAGGGTCAGGACAAGAGACCCAGTACTTC

v_call: TRBV6-1
d_call: -
j_call: TRBJ2-6
clone_size: -
cdr3_length: 15
cdr3_aa: CASSDRVSGANVLTF
cdr3_nt: TGTGCCAGCAGTGACAGGGTTTCTGGGGCCAACGTCCTGACTTTC

v_call: TRBV28
d_call: -
j_call: TRBJ2-3
clone_size: -
cdr3_length: 13
cdr3_aa: CASSLSGTDTQYF
cdr3_nt: TGTGCCAGCAGTTTATCTGGCACAGATACGCAGTATTTT

v_call: TRBV29-1
d_call: TRBD1
j_call: TRBJ2-1
clone_size: -
cdr3_length: 12
cdr3_aa: CSGQGYQNEQFF
cdr3_nt: TGCAGCGGACAGGGGTACCAAAATGAGCAGTTCTTC

v_call: TRBV28
d_call: -
j_call: TRBJ2-1
clone_size: -
cdr3_length: 13
cdr3_aa: CASSFPNHNEQFF
cdr3_nt: TGTGCCAGCAGTTTCCCCAACCACAATGAGCAGTTCTTC

v_call: TRBV29-1
d_call: -
j_call: TRBJ2-1
clone_size: -
cdr3_length: 11
cdr3_aa: CSVTPPNEQFF
cdr3_nt: TGCAGCGTGACCCCACCCAATGAGCAGTTCTTC

v_call: TRBV27
d_call: TRBD1
j_call: TRBJ1-2
clone_size: -
cdr3_length: 17
cdr3_aa: CASSSLDTGGAFDGYTF
cdr3_nt: TGTGCCAGCAGTTCCCTGGACACAGGGGGCGCTTTTGATGGCTACACCTTC

v_call: TRBV4-1
d_call: -
j_call: TRBJ2-2
clone_size: -
cdr3_length: 14
cdr3_aa: CASSLGQHTGELFF
cdr3_nt: TGCGCCAGCAGCCTAGGACAGCACACCGGGGAGCTGTTTTTT

v_call: TRBV30
d_call: -
j_call: TRBJ2-2
clone_size: -
cdr3_length: 14
cdr3_aa: CAWTKTEMPGELFF
cdr3_nt: TGTGCCTGGACAAAGACAGAAATGCCCGGGGAGCTGTTTTTT

v_call: TRBV13
d_call: TRBD1
j_call: TRBJ2-3
clone_size: -
cdr3_length: 15
cdr3_aa: CASSRTGVYTDTQYF
cdr3_nt: TGTGCCAGCAGCCGGACAGGGGTCTACACAGATACGCAGTATTTT

v_call: TRBV5-6
d_call: -
j_call: TRBJ2-3
clone_size: -
cdr3_length: 11
cdr3_aa: CASTSKDTQYF
cdr3_nt: TGTGCCAGCACGAGTAAAGATACGCAGTATTTT

v_call: TRBV30
d_call: -
j_call: TRBJ2-5
clone_size: once
cdr3_length: 14
cdr3_aa: CAWSVRGARETQYF
cdr3_nt: TGTGCCTGGAGTGTACGGGGGGCGCGGGAGACCCAGTACTTC

v_call: TRBV7-9
d_call: -
j_call: TRBJ2-3
clone_size: -
cdr3_length: 15
cdr3_aa: CASSLEGDGTDTQYF
cdr3_nt: TGTGCCAGCAGCTTAGAAGGGGACGGCACAGATACGCAGTATTTT

v_call: TRBV7-3
d_call: TRBD2
j_call: TRBJ2-1
clone_size: -
cdr3_length: 16
cdr3_aa: CASSLTGAGGRNEQFF
cdr3_nt: TGTGCCAGCAGCTTAACTGGGGCGGGGGGGCGCAATGAGCAGTTCTTC

v_call: TRBV5-1
d_call: TRBD1
j_call: TRBJ1-1
clone_size: -
cdr3_length: 14
cdr3_aa: CASSLVQGGTEAFF
cdr3_nt: TGCGCCAGCAGCTTGGTCCAGGGGGGCACTGAAGCTTTCTTT

v_call: TRBV6-5
d_call: TRBD2
j_call: TRBJ2-7
clone_size: -
cdr3_length: 15
cdr3_aa: CASSYSGGSSYEQYF
cdr3_nt: TGTGCCAGCAGTTACTCGGGGGGGAGCTCCTACGAGCAGTACTTC

v_call: TRBV25-1
d_call: -
j_call: TRBJ2-3
clone_size: once
cdr3_length: 11
cdr3_aa: CASSDLDTQYF
cdr3_nt: TGTGCCAGCAGTGATCTAGATACGCAGTATTTT

v_call: TRBV9
d_call: TRBD1
j_call: TRBJ1-1
clone_size: few
cdr3_length: 15
cdr3_aa: CASSSRTGPNTEAFF
cdr3_nt: TGTGCCAGCAGCTCCAGGACAGGGCCGAACACTGAAGCTTTCTTT

v_call: TRBV9
d_call: -
j_call: TRBJ2-3
clone_size: -
cdr3_length: 15
cdr3_aa: CASSVGNGHTDTQYF
cdr3_nt: TGTGCCAGCAGCGTAGGCAATGGGCACACAGATACGCAGTATTTT

v_call: TRBV13
d_call: -
j_call: TRBJ1-1
clone_size: -
cdr3_length: 17
cdr3_aa: CASSLRFGADLGTEAFF
cdr3_nt: TGTGCCAGCAGCTTAAGGTTTGGGGCCGACCTGGGAACTGAAGCTTTCTTT

v_call: TRBV5-1
d_call: -
j_call: TRBJ2-5
clone_size: -
cdr3_length: 13
cdr3_aa: CASCRTGGETQYF
cdr3_nt: TGCGCCAGCTGCCGGACGGGCGGAGAGACCCAGTACTTC

v_call: TRBV7-9
d_call: -
j_call: TRBJ1-2
clone_size: few
cdr3_length: 13
cdr3_aa: CASSPQGGYGYTF
cdr3_nt: TGTGCCAGCAGCCCACAGGGCGGCTATGGCTACACCTTC

v_call: TRBV5-4
d_call: -
j_call: TRBJ1-4
clone_size: -
cdr3_length: 15
cdr3_aa: CASSRDGPTNEKLFF
cdr3_nt: TGTGCCAGCAGCCGCGACGGACCAACTAATGAAAAACTGTTTTTT

v_call: TRBV4-2
d_call: TRBD1
j_call: TRBJ1-4
clone_size: -
cdr3_length: 16
cdr3_aa: CASSQDGGTGGEKLFF
cdr3_nt: TGTGCCAGCAGCCAAGATGGTGGGACAGGGGGTGAAAAACTGTTTTTT

v_call: TRBV27
d_call: TRBD1
j_call: TRBJ2-6
clone_size: -
cdr3_length: 18
cdr3_aa: CASSLRDRGFSGANVLTF
cdr3_nt: TGTGCCAGCAGTCTGAGGGACAGGGGTTTCTCTGGGGCCAACGTCCTGACTTTC

v_call: TRBV19
d_call: -
j_call: TRBJ2-1
clone_size: -
cdr3_length: 13
cdr3_aa: CASSTSGSNEQFF
cdr3_nt: TGTGCCAGTAGTACCTCCGGGAGCAATGAGCAGTTCTTC

v_call: TRBV28
d_call: TRBD1
j_call: TRBJ1-2
clone_size: -
cdr3_length: 15
cdr3_aa: CASNPYRQGGYGYTF
cdr3_nt: TGTGCCAGCAATCCCTACCGACAGGGGGGCTATGGCTACACCTTC

v_call: TRBV29-1
d_call: -
j_call: TRBJ1-4
clone_size: few
cdr3_length: 11
cdr3_aa: CSGGGGGKLFF
cdr3_nt: TGCAGCGGAGGGGGGGGAGGAAAACTGTTTTTT

v_call: TRBV15
d_call: -
j_call: TRBJ1-4
clone_size: -
cdr3_length: 15
cdr3_aa: CATSMPGLTNEKLFF
cdr3_nt: TGTGCCACCAGCATGCCGGGACTAACTAATGAAAAACTGTTTTTT

v_call: TRBV27
d_call: -
j_call: TRBJ2-3
clone_size: -
cdr3_length: 13
cdr3_aa: CASKNHFTDTQYF
cdr3_nt: TGTGCCAGCAAGAACCACTTCACAGATACGCAGTATTTT

v_call: TRBV4-2
d_call: -
j_call: TRBJ1-4
clone_size: -
cdr3_length: 19
cdr3_aa: CASSQGARGDPATNEKLFF
cdr3_nt: TGTGCCAGCAGCCAAGGCGCCCGAGGGGACCCGGCTACTAATGAAAAACTGTTTTTT

v_call: TRBV5-1
d_call: -
j_call: TRBJ2-1
clone_size: -
cdr3_length: 16
cdr3_aa: CASSLAVGSVGNEQFF
cdr3_nt: TGCGCCAGCAGCTTGGCCGTCGGGAGTGTAGGCAATGAGCAGTTCTTC